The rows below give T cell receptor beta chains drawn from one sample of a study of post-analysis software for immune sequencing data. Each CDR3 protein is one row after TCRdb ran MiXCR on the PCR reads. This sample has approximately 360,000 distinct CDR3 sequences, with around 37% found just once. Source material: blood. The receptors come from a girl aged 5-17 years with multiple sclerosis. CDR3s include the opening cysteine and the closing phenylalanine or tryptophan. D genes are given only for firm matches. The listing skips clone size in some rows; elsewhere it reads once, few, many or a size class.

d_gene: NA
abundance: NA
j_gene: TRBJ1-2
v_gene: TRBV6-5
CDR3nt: TGTGCCAGCAGTTGGGACGCCCTAGGAGATGGCTACACCTTC
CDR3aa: CASSWDALGDGYTF

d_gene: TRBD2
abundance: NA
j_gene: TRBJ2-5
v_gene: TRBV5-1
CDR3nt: TGCGCCAGCAGCCGGCGACTAGCGGGGGACCAAGAGACCCAGTACTTC
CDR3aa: CASSRRLAGDQETQYF

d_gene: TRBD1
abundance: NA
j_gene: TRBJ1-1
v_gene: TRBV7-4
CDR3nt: TGTGCCAGCAGCTTATCCCCCCGACAGGGTAGCGCCACTGAAGCTTTCTTT
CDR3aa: CASSLSPRQGSATEAFF

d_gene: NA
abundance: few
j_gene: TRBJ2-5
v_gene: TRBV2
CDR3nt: TGTGCCAGCGAAGGCGACAGGTCGGAAGAGACCCAGTACTTC
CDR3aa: CASEGDRSEETQYF

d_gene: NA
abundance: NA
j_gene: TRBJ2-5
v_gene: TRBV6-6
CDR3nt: TGTGCCAGCAGCCACGAAAGAAAGACCCAGTACTTC
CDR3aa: CASSHERKTQYF

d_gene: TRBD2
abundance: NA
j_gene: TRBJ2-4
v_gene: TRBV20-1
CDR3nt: TGCAGTGCTACTAGAGCGGGGTTAGCCAAAAACATTCAGTACTTC
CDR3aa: CSATRAGLAKNIQYF

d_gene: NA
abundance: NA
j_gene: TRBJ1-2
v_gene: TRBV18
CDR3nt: TGCGCCAGTTCCACAGTCAACTATGGCTACACCTTC
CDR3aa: CASSTVNYGYTF

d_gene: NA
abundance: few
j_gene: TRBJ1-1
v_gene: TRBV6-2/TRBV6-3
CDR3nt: TGTGCCAGCAGTAAAAGGGCCCCCGGGAGGACTGAAGCTTTCTTT
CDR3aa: CASSKRAPGRTEAFF

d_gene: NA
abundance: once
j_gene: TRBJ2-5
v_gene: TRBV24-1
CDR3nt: TGTGCCACCGCGGGCAGCCTCCAAGAGACCCAGTACTTC
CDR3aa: CATAGSLQETQYF

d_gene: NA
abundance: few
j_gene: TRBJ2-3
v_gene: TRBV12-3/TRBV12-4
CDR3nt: TGTGCCAGCAGTTTAGCAATGGAAGCAGATACGCAGTATTTT
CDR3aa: CASSLAMEADTQYF

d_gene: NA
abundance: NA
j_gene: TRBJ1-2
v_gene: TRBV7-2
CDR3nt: TGTGCCAGCAGCTTTCCTGACACCAACTATGGCTACACCTTC
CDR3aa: CASSFPDTNYGYTF

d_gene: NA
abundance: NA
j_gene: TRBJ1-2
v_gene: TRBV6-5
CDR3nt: TGTGCCACCAGGTCGGAGGACAACTATGGCTACACCTTC
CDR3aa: CATRSEDNYGYTF

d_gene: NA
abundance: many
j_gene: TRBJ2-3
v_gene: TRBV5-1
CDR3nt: TGCGCCAGCAGCTGGACGGCTAGGGGAGGTTCGGATACGCAGTATTTT
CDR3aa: CASSWTARGGSDTQYF

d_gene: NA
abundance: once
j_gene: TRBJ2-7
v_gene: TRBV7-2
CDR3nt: TGTGCCAGCAGATCCGACCCTGACAGCTGCGAGCAGTACTTC
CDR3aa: CASRSDPDSCEQYF

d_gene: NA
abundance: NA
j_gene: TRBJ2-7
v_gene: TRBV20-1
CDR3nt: TGCAGTGCTAGGCGTCCGGGACGGGTTGCCTACGAGCAGTACTTC
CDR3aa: CSARRPGRVAYEQYF

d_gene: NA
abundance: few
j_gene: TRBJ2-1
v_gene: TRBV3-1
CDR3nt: TGTGCCAGCAGCCAAGAGACGGGGAGCGGCAATGAGCAGTTCTTC
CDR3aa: CASSQETGSGNEQFF

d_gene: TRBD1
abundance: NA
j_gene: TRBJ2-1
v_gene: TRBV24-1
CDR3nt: TGTGCCACCAGCACGCCGGGGGGACCGGGACAGGGCCACAATGAGCAGTTCTTC
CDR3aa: CATSTPGGPGQGHNEQFF

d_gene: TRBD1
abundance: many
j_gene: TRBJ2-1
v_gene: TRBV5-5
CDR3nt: TGTGCCAGCAGCTACGGGACAGGGACGAACAATGAGCAGTTCTTC
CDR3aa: CASSYGTGTNNEQFF

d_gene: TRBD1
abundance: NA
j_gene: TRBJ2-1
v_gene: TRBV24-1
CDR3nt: TGTGCCACCAGTGAACCCCCGGGACAGGGGTCCTACAATGAGCAGTTCTTC
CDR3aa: CATSEPPGQGSYNEQFF

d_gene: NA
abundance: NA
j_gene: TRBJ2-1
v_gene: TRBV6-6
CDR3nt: TGTGCCAGCAGACTACAGACGCAGAGCTCCTACAATGAGCAGTTCTTC
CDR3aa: CASRLQTQSSYNEQFF

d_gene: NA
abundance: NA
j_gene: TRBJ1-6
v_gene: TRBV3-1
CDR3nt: TGTGCCAGCAGCCGGGACCAAGCCAATTCACCCCTCCACTTT
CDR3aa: CASSRDQANSPLHF

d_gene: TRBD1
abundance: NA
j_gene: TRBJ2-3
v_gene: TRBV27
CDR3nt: TGTGCCAGCACTACTCGAAGGGACAGTTTCACAGATACGCAGTATTTT
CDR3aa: CASTTRRDSFTDTQYF

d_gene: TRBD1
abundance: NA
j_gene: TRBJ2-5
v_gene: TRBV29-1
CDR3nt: TGCAGCGTTCGGGAAGGGGGCGGGGAGACCCAGTACTTC
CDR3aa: CSVREGGGETQYF

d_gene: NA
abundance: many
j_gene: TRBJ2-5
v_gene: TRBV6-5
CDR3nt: TGTGCCAGCAGTCCACGGTCCCAAGAGACCCAGTACTTC
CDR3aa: CASSPRSQETQYF

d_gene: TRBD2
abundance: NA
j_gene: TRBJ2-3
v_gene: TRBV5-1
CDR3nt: TGCGCCAGCAGCTTGGCCGGGGGGGCCCTTTCTCCGCAGTATTTT
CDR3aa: CASSLAGGALSPQYF

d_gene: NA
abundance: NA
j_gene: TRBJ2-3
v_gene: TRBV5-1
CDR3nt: TGCGCCAGCAGCTTGGCCGAATCAGGGATGACAGATACGCAGTATTTT
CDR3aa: CASSLAESGMTDTQYF

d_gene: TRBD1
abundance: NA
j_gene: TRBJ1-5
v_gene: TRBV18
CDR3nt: TGTGCCAGCTCACCCACAGGGGGAGGTCAGCCCCAGCATTTT
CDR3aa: CASSPTGGGQPQHF

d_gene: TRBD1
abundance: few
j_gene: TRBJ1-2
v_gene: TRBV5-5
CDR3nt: TGTGCCAGCAGCGCAATTCCGGGACAGGGCTCACTTAACTATGGCTACACCTTC
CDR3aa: CASSAIPGQGSLNYGYTF

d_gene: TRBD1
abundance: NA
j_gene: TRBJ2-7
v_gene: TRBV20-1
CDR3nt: TGCAGTGCTCGGGGACAGGGGGCTTACGAGCAGTACTTC
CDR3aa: CSARGQGAYEQYF

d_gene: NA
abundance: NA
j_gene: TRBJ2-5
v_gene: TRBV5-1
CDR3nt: TGCGCCAGCAGTCTGGCAGGGGAGCAAGAGACCCAGTACTTC
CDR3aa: CASSLAGEQETQYF

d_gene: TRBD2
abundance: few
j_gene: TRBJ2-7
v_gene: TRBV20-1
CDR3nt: TGCAGTGCTAGACCTAGCGGCTCCTACAATGAGCAGTACTTC
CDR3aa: CSARPSGSYNEQYF

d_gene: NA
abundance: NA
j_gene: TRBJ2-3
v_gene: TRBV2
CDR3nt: TGTGCCAGCAGTGGGACTTCCCACGCAGATACGCAGTATTTT
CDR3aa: CASSGTSHADTQYF

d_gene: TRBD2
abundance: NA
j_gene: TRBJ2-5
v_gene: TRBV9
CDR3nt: TGTGCCAGCAGCCCCACTAGCGGACCTCAAGAGACCCAGTACTTC
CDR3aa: CASSPTSGPQETQYF

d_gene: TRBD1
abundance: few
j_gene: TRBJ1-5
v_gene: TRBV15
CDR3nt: TGTGCCACCGGAGACAGGGACAATCAGCCCCAGCATTTT
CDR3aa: CATGDRDNQPQHF

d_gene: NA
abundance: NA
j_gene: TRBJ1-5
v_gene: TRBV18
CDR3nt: TGTGCCAGCTCCGCGGGGGCCCAGCATTTT
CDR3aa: CASSAGAQHF

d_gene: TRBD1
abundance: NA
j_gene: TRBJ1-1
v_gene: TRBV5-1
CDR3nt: TGCGCCAGCAGCTTGTTCTCGGGACAGGGATCGGTAGGCACTGAAGCTTTCTTT
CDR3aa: CASSLFSGQGSVGTEAFF